This TCR beta chain was identified during a study of T cell changes during pregnancy in multiple sclerosis. The CDR3 is made up of 14 amino acids. Germline CDR1 SGHTS, CDR2 YDEGEE. Between the trimmed V and J ends, which lost 2 bases and 6 bases, there was a span of 12 bases. Libraries were prepared by immunoSEQ multiplex PCR; TCRdb keeps only in-frame clonotypes and omits some of them. The data show 52,000 or so clones, around 89% seen once. The input for sequencing was CD4+ T cells from peripheral blood mononuclear cells, taken in the first trimester of pregnancy. The chain links TRBV5-8 to TRBJ2-1; TRBD2 might be the D (5 bases). The sequence was obtained from a female donor with multiple sclerosis, enrolled in a pregnancy study. The DNA for the CDR3 is TGTGCCAGCAGCTTTTGGAGGTTTCCCAATGAGCAGTTCTTC. Encoded protein: CASSFWRFPNEQFF.